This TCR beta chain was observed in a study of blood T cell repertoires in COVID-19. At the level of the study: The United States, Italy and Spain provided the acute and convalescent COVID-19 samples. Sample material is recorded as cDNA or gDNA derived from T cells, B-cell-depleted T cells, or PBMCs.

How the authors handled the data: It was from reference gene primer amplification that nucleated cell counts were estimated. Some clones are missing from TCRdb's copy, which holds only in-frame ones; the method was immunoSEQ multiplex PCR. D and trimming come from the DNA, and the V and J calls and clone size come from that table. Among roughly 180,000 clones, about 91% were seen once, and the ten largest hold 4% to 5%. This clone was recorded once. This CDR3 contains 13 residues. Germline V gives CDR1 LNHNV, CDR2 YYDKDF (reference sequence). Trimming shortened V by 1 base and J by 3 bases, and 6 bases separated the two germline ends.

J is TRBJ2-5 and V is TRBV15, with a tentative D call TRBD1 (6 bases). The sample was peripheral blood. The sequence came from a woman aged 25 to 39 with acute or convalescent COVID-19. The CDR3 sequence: CATSRGTEETQYF. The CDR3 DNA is TGTGCCACCAGCAGAGGGACAGAAGAGACCCAGTACTTC. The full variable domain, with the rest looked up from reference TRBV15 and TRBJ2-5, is DAMVIQNPRYQVTQFGKPVTLSCSQTLNHNVMYWYQQKSSQAPKLLFHYYDKDFNNEADTPDNFQSRRPNTSFCFLDIRSPGLGDTAMYLCATSRGTEETQYFGPGTRLLVL.